This T cell receptor (beta chain) stems from a study of OX40 agonist ivuxolimab in advanced cancers. At the level of the study: Partial responses were seen in three patients, one with hepatocellular carcinoma and two with cutaneous melanoma.

Sequencing used immunoSEQ multiplex PCR; TCRdb keeps in-frame clones, though not all of them. The data hold about 37,000 clones, with 85% observed a single time. With 1 base removed from V and 0 bases from J, the gap between germline ends came to 11 bases. This CDR3 contains 15 residues. In germline, CDR1 is SGHKS, CDR2 YYEKEE (reference sequence). This clone was picked up one time. Here the sequenced sample was CD4+ or CD8+ T cells sorted from blood, taken in a trial of the OX40 agonist ivuxolimab. This TCR derives from an adult with an advanced solid tumor such as melanoma, head and neck, liver or kidney cancer. The J gene is TRBJ2-7, the V gene TRBV5-5; either TRBD1 or TRBD2 may fit D (6 bases each). CDR3 amino acids: CASSLSGASSYEQYF. The CDR3 region has the DNA TGTGCCAGCAGCTTGTCGGGGGCCAGCTCCTACGAGCAGTACTTC. The whole variable domain, remainder taken from reference TRBV5-5 and TRBJ2-7, is DAGVTQSPTHLIKTRGQQVTLRCSPISGHKSVSWYQQVLGQGPQFIFQYYEKEERGRGNFPDRFSARQFPNYSSELNVNALLLGDSALYLCASSLSGASSYEQYFGPGTRLTVT.